Following are 10 T cell receptor beta chains from one sample sequenced in a study of T-cell reconstitution after alpha-beta-depleted transplantation in children. This sample's TCRbeta library carried unique molecular identifier barcodes. Each CDR3 protein gets one entry after TCRdb re-called the PCR reads with MiXCR. The profile shows about 91,000 distinct CDR3 sequences, about 8% of them singletons. The source material was PBMCs from the stem cell graft donor, sampled from the stem cell graft. The receptors here all came from a human donor who donated a stem cell graft to a child with congenital amegakaryocytic thrombocytopenia.

This clonotype came up many times. The chain has TRBV4-3 and TRBJ2-5; D gene unclear. V lost 1 base and J lost 2, with 20 bases in between. Germline-derived CDR1 and CDR2 are LGHNA and YSLEER. The CDR3 sequence is 18 residues long. Here the CDR3 reads CASSQVYGNYLGQETQYF. In DNA form, the CDR3 reads TGCGCCAGCAGCCAAGTATACGGCAACTACCTAGGGCAAGAGACCCAGTACTTC.

This clonotype was recorded at least ten times. This chain uses TRBV20-1 with TRBJ2-1; D is unresolved. V was trimmed by 5 bases and J by 1 base, leaving 9 bases between them. Germline CDR1 DFQATT, CDR2 SNEGSKA (reference sequence). The CDR3 contains 13 residues. DNA of the CDR3: TGCAGTGCTCCCCTCCGGTCCTACAATGAGCAGTTCTTC. This encodes CSAPLRSYNEQFF.

There are many counts of this clonotype. V gene TRBV6-5 combines with J gene TRBJ1-2; the D gene is possibly TRBD1 (5 bases). The CDR3 is 14 residues long. V was pared by 4 bases and J by 6 bases, with 15 bases between. Germline values: CDR1 MNHEY, CDR2 SVGAGI. The CDR3 loop reads CASSFTPGGDGYTF. In DNA form, the CDR3 reads TGTGCCAGCAGTTTCACACCGGGGGGGGATGGCTACACCTTC.

Ten or more counts support this clonotype. The chain links TRBV7-2 to TRBJ2-3; perhaps D is TRBD1 or TRBD2 (5 bases each). The V and J ends lost 1 base and 0 bases respectively, with 11 bases between them. The CDR3 totals 16 residues. Germline V gives CDR1 SGHTA, CDR2 FQGNSA. DNA for the CDR3: TGTGCCAGCAGCTTAGTCGGGGACCCGAGCACAGATACGCAGTATTTT. Translation: CASSLVGDPSTDTQYF. The full variable domain, rest sourced from reference TRBV7-2 and TRBJ2-3, is GAGVSQSPSNKVTEKGKDVELRCDPISGHTALYWYRQSLGQGLEFLIYFQGNSAPDKSGLPSDRFSAERTGGSVSTLTIQRTQQEDSAVYLCASSLVGDPSTDTQYFGPGTRLTVL.

The sample holds many counts of this clonotype. This rearrangement joins TRBV15 to TRBJ2-4; tentatively, D is TRBD2 (5 bases). The CDR3 has 16 residues. V was clipped by 5 bases and J by 2 bases, with 16 bases between them. Germline-derived CDR1 and CDR2 are LNHNV and YYDKDF (reference sequence). CDR3 nucleotide sequence: TGTGCCACCAGCCCTCCCGGGATGGGTACCAAAAACATTCAGTACTTC. This codes for CATSPPGMGTKNIQYF.

This clonotype has a count of ten or more. The chain has TRBV20-1 and TRBJ2-1, with 10 positions matching TRBD2. The junction had 8 bases not matched to a gene; V was cut back by 3 bases and J by 3 bases. This CDR3 region has 16 residues. In germline, CDR1 is DFQATT, CDR2 SNEGSKA (reference sequence). The CDR3 is CSASPYLAGVYNEQFF. CDR3 in DNA: TGCAGTGCTAGCCCGTATCTAGCGGGAGTCTACAATGAGCAGTTCTTC.

This chain connects TRBV5-1 to TRBJ2-2; 8 bases are a match to TRBD1. J was trimmed by 1 base and V by 4 bases; bases with no gene match: 3. Per the germline V gene, CDR1 is SGHRS and CDR2 is YFSETQ. The CDR3 extends over 15 amino acids. Here the CDR3 reads CASSNDRGNTGELFF. CDR3 nucleotides: TGCGCCAGCAGCAACGACAGGGGGAACACCGGGGAGCTGTTTTTT.

This clonotype was seen repeatedly, ten times or more. V is TRBV2 and J is TRBJ1-2; D unresolved. Germline assignment: CDR1 SNHLY and CDR2 FYNNEI. The V gene lost 0 bases and the J gene lost 7 bases, with 9 bases spanning the gap. The CDR3 is 13 amino acids. The CDR3 spells CASSEAGRGGYTF. The CDR3, as DNA: TGTGCCAGCAGTGAAGCGGGGAGAGGTGGCTACACCTTC.

As for this clonotype: Relative to the germline gene, one junction end is altered; a read error may explain this. The rearrangement uses TRBV7-2 and TRBJ2-4; 8 positions agree with TRBD1. There are 14 residues in the CDR3. In germline, CDR1 is SGHTA, CDR2 FQGNSA. The CDR3 bases are TGTGCCAGCAGCCTCGACAGGGGTGCAAACAGTCAGTACTTC. Translating it yields CASSLDRGANSQYF.

This clonotype was seen at least ten times. The chain employs TRBV10-3 and TRBJ1-1, with no clear D. The germline CDR1 and CDR2 sequences are ENHRY and SYGVKD. Trimming shortened V by 7 bases and J by 1 base, and 13 bases separated the two germline ends. This CDR3 spans 14 amino acids. The CDR3 DNA reads TGTGCCATCAACCCTTCTGGCAAGAACACTGAAGCTTTCTTT. Translation gives CAINPSGKNTEAFF.